Shown below are 10 T cell receptor beta chains from a single sample sequenced in a study of regulatory T cells in long-lasting Graves disease. The authors built TCR beta libraries using iRepertoire HTBI primers and Arm-PCR of CDR3 regions. TCRdb independently ran MiXCR on the multiplex PCR reads; one entry per CDR3 protein. Of 400,000 to 500,000 distinct CDR3 sequences detected, roughly a fifth appear once; the ten largest clones hold roughly an eighth. Described time point: persistent/refractory GD, antithyroid drugs over 5 years with positive TRAb. There was RNA extracted from PBMCs, and the TCR library was made from it. Sequenced material: peripheral blood mononuclear cells (PBMCs), taken when the disease was refractory, from a patient treated with antithyroid drugs. The receptors were gathered from a female donor with Graves disease.

There are many counts of this clonotype. The rearrangement joins TRBV6-2 or TRBV6-3 to TRBJ2-5, with a weak D call TRBD2 (6 bases). This CDR3 is built from 15 residues. Trimming pared 2 bases from V and 3 bases from J, leaving 13 bases between. Germline assignment: CDR1 MNHEY and CDR2 SVGEGT. The CDR3 loop is CASSYRAGMEETQYF. DNA for the CDR3: TGTGCCAGCAGTTACCGGGCGGGAATGGAAGAGACCCAGTACTTC.

This sequence joins TRBV11-2 and TRBJ2-5, with TRBD2 matching over 7 bases. The CDR3 contains 14 residues. The germline CDR1 and CDR2 sequences are SGHAT and FQNNGV. The junction had 8 bases not matched to a gene; V was cut back by 5 bases and J by 5 bases. The CDR3 DNA sequence: TGTGCCAGCAGCATCTTAGCGGGTTATGAGACCCAGTACTTC. Translation gives CASSILAGYETQYF.

The rearrangement joins TRBV6-5 to TRBJ2-1; TRBD1 matches at 7 bases. Trimming removed 4 bases from V and 11 bases from J; junction bases left unmatched: 2. This CDR3 comprises 11 residues. Germline CDR1 MNHEY, CDR2 SVGAGI. In DNA, the CDR3 is TGTGCCAGCAGTTGGGGACAGAAGCAGTTCTTC. Translation: CASSWGQKQFF.

This clonotype has a count of ten or more. This chain connects TRBV3-1 to TRBJ2-5; 9 nucleotides align to TRBD2. V was pared by 5 bases and J by 7 bases, with 14 bases of the junction left unmatched. Germline CDR1 is LGHDT and CDR2 is YNNKEL (reference sequence). CDR3 length equals 16 residues. The CDR3 loop is CASSSRLAASVGTQYF. CDR3 DNA: TGTGCCAGCAGCAGTCGACTAGCGGCCTCGGTTGGGACCCAGTACTTC.

This clonotype was observed a few times. The chain uses TRBV6-5 and TRBJ1-3; tentative D call: TRBD1 (6 bases). The V end was cut by 4 bases, the J end by 1 base, with 17 bases between. Germline CDR1 is MNHEY and CDR2 is SVGAGI. The CDR3 has 17 amino acids. In DNA, the CDR3 is TGTGCCAGCAGTTGGGGGCCCGGGCCCGCATCTGGAAACACCATATATTTT. Translated: CASSWGPGPASGNTIYF.

This clonotype was seen at least ten times. This chain connects TRBV3-1 to TRBJ2-5; D is perhaps TRBD1 (5 bases). V dropped 4 bases and J dropped 1 base, with 13 bases sitting between them. Germline lookup yields CDR1 LGHDT and CDR2 YNNKEL (reference sequence). The CDR3 runs to 15 residues. The CDR3 nucleotides read TGTGCCAGCAGCCTGCAGAGACAGCCCCAAGAGACCCAGTACTTC. Amino acid sequence: CASSLQRQPQETQYF.

In its sample, this clonotype was seen a few times. J is TRBJ1-2 and V is TRBV10-3, with 9 bases identical to TRBD1. Germline V gene lookup returns CDR1 ENHRY and CDR2 SYGVKD. After removal of 8 bases from V and 4 bases from J, the junction contained 5 bases not matched to a gene. The CDR3 consists of 13 residues. For the CDR3, the DNA is TGTGCCATCGACAGGGGGGGGTTCTATGGCTACACCTTC. It codes for CAIDRGGFYGYTF.

Only a few counts were recorded for this clonotype. The chain recombines TRBV3-1 with TRBJ1-6; D is possibly TRBD1 (5 bases). Per the germline V gene, CDR1 is LGHDT and CDR2 is YNNKEL (reference sequence). V lost 0 bases and J lost 9, with 12 bases in between. This CDR3 spans 15 amino acids. The CDR3 nucleotides are TGTGCCAGCAGCCAAGATTGGGGGAACACTTCACCCCTCCACTTT. Encoded protein: CASSQDWGNTSPLHF.

This clonotype was counted ten times or more. The chain links TRBV28 to TRBJ2-7; no definite D call. CDR3 size: 13 residues. V dropped 7 bases and J dropped 4 bases, with 14 bases sitting between them. Looked up from germline, CDR1 is MDHEN and CDR2 is SYDVKM. The CDR3 nucleotides read TGTGCCAGCAACCCGCGGCTGGGGTACGAGCAGTACTTC. Residues: CASNPRLGYEQYF.

This clonotype was detected only a few times. CDR3 loop: CAWSSTGTPKETQYF. The CDR3 DNA is TGTGCCTGGAGCTCCACCGGGACACCTAAAGAGACCCAGTACTTC. The V gene is TRBV30, the J gene TRBJ2-5, with D tentatively TRBD1 (6 bases). The V gene lost 3 bases and the J gene lost 3 bases, with 17 bases spanning the gap. Germline loops: CDR1 GTSNPN, CDR2 SVGIG (reference sequence). This CDR3 spans 15 amino acids.